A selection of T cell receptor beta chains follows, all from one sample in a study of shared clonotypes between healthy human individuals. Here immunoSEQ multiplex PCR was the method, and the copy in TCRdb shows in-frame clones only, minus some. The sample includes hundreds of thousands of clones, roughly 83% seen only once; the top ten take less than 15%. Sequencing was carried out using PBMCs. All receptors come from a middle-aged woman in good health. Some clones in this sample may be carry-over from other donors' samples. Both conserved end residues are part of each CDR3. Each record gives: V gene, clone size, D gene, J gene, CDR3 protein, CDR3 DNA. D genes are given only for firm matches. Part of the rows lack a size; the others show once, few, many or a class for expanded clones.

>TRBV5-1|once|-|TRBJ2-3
CASSLAAETATDTQYF
TGCGCCAGCAGCTTGGCAGCCGAGACAGCCACAGATACGCAGTATTTT
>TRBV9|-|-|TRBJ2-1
CASSVDTGRSNEQFF
TGTGCCAGCAGCGTAGACACAGGGCGAAGCAATGAGCAGTTCTTC
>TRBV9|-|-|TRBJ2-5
CASSVDVGPRETQYF
TGTGCCAGCAGCGTAGACGTAGGGCCCCGGGAGACCCAGTACTTC
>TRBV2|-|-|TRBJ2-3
CASSETEDTQYF
TGTGCCAGCAGTGAGACTGAGGATACGCAGTATTTT
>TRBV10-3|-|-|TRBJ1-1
CAISESRGSGDTEAFF
TGTGCCATCAGTGAGTCTCGGGGGTCTGGGGACACTGAAGCTTTCTTT
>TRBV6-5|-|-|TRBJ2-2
CASRRGTNRGELFF
TGTGCCAGCAGACGCGGGACAAATCGCGGGGAGCTGTTTTTT
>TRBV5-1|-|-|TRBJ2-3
CASSGGTADTQYF
TGCGCCAGCAGCGGAGGGACAGCAGATACGCAGTATTTT
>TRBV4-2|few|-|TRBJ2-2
CASSRGGGTGELFF
TGTGCCAGCAGCCGTGGAGGGGGCACCGGGGAGCTGTTTTTT
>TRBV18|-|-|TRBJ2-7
CASSPSRTYEQYF
TGTGCCAGCTCACCAAGTAGGACCTACGAGCAGTACTTC
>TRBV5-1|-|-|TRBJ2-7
CASSLDQGHYEQYF
TGCGCCAGCAGCTTGGATCAGGGACACTACGAGCAGTACTTC
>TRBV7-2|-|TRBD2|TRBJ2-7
CASSLAEREWYEQYF
TGTGCCAGCAGCTTAGCAGAGCGGGAGTGGTACGAGCAGTACTTC
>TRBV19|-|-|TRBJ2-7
CASSIGRLDYPYEQYF
TGTGCCAGTAGTATAGGCCGCCTGGACTACCCCTACGAGCAGTACTTC
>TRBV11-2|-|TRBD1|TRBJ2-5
CASSFGPGGEETQYF
TGTGCCAGCAGCTTTGGGCCAGGGGGTGAAGAGACCCAGTACTTC
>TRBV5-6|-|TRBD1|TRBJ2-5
CASSGQGGEQYF
TGTGCCAGCAGTGGACAGGGTGGTGAGCAGTACTTC
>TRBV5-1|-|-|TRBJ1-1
CASSLRELAGEAFF
TGCGCCAGCAGCTTGCGGGAGTTGGCAGGTGAAGCTTTCTTT
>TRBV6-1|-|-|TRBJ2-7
CASSARGDLREQYF
TGTGCCAGCAGCGCAAGAGGGGACTTACGCGAGCAGTACTTC
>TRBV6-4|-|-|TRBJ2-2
CASSLHSDTGELFF
TGTGCCAGCAGTCTACACTCAGACACCGGGGAGCTGTTTTTT
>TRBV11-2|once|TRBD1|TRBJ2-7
CASSPRTGWAQYF
TGTGCCAGCAGCCCGCGGACAGGGTGGGCCCAGTACTTC
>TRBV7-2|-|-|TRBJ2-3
CASSSGLFATQYF
TGTGCCAGCAGCTCAGGACTATTCGCTACGCAGTATTTT
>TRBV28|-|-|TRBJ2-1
CASIGAQLNEQFF
TGTGCCAGCATAGGGGCCCAACTCAATGAGCAGTTCTTC
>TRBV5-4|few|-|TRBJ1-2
CASSHPDSLDGYTF
TGTGCCAGCAGCCATCCGGACAGTTTAGATGGCTACACCTTC
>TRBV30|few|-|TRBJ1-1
CAWMGRTFNTEAFF
TGTGCCTGGATGGGGAGAACTTTCAACACTGAAGCTTTCTTT
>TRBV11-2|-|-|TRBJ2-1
CASSLPLGFGTKSSEQFF
TGTGCCAGCAGCCTGCCCCTAGGGTTCGGCACCAAATCCAGTGAGCAGTTCTTC
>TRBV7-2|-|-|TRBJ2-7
CASSLGGRQYF
TGTGCCAGCAGCTTAGGTGGGAGGCAGTACTTC
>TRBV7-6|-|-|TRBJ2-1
CASSHWAGETYNEQFF
TGTGCCAGCAGCCACTGGGCAGGTGAGACCTACAATGAGCAGTTCTTC
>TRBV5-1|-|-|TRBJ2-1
CATCEPGNEQFF
TGCGCCACCTGCGAACCGGGGAATGAGCAGTTCTTC
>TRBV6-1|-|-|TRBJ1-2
CASSEGGANGYTF
TGTGCCAGCAGTGAAGGGGGTGCGAACGGCTACACCTTC
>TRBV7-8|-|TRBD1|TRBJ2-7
CASSLTGATYEQYF
TGTGCCAGCAGCTTAACAGGGGCTACCTACGAGCAGTACTTC
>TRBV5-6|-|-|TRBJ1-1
CASSLLEAEVAEAFF
TGTGCCAGCAGCTTGTTGGAGGCCGAGGTTGCTGAAGCTTTCTTT
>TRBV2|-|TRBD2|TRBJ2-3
CASSYSGGGDTQYF
TGTGCCAGCAGTTATAGCGGGGGGGGAGATACGCAGTATTTT
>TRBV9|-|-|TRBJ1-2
CASSVGSRDYGYTF
TGTGCCAGCAGCGTAGGTAGCAGGGACTATGGCTACACCTTC
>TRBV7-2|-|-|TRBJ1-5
CASSVRVLGHQPQHF
TGTGCCAGCAGTGTAAGGGTATTGGGCCATCAGCCCCAGCATTTT
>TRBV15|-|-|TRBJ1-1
CATSRDWGATTEAFF
TGTGCCACCAGCAGAGATTGGGGGGCTACCACTGAAGCTTTCTTT
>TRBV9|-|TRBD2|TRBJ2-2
CASSAGRVNTGELFF
TGTGCCAGCAGCGCCGGGAGGGTGAACACCGGGGAGCTGTTTTTT
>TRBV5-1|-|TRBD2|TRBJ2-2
CASSFGLANTGELFF
TGCGCCAGCAGCTTTGGACTAGCGAACACCGGGGAGCTGTTTTTT
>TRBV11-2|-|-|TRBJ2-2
CASSLAYRRDTGELFF
TGTGCCAGCAGCTTGGCATACAGGAGGGACACCGGGGAGCTGTTTTTT
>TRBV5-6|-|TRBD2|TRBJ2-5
CASSSLAGDQETQYF
TGTGCCAGCAGCTCTCTAGCGGGAGACCAAGAGACCCAGTACTTC
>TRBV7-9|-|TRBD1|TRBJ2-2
CASSYQTGGTGELFF
TGTGCCAGCAGCTACCAGACAGGGGGCACCGGGGAGCTGTTTTTT
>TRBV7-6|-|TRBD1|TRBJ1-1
CASSARDRTYMNTEAFF
TGTGCCAGCAGCGCCCGGGACAGGACGTACATGAACACTGAAGCTTTCTTT
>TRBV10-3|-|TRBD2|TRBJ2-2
CAISVSREGGELFF
TGTGCCATCAGTGTTTCCCGGGAGGGCGGGGAGCTGTTTTTT
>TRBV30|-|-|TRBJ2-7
CAWTDRTYEQYF
TGTGCCTGGACTGACAGGACCTACGAGCAGTACTTC
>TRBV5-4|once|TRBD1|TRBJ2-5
CASSEDREETQYF
TGTGCCAGCAGCGAGGACAGGGAAGAGACCCAGTACTTC
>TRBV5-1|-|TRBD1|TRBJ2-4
CASSADRVGNIQYF
TGCGCCAGCAGCGCGGACAGGGTGGGAAACATTCAGTACTTC
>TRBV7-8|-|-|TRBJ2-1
CASSSGNEQFF
TGTGCCAGCAGCTCGGGGAATGAGCAGTTCTTC
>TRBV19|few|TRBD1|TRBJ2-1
CASNRGAGGYNEQFF
TGTGCCAGTAATAGAGGGGCAGGGGGCTACAATGAGCAGTTCTTC
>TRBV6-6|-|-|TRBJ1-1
CAYGAGRSEAFF
TGTGCCTATGGGGCAGGGCGGTCTGAAGCTTTCTTT
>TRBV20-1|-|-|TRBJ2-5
CSAHGGPEYF
TGCAGTGCTCACGGGGGGCCCGAGTACTTC
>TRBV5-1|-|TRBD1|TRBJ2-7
CASSAGGQGTYEQYF
TGCGCCAGCAGCGCCGGGGGACAGGGAACCTACGAGCAGTACTTC
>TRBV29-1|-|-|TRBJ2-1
CSVEWGSSYNEQFF
TGCAGCGTTGAATGGGGGAGCTCCTACAATGAGCAGTTCTTC
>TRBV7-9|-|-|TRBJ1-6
CASSLEGSPLHF
TGTGCCAGCAGCTTAGAGGGTTCACCCCTCCACTTT
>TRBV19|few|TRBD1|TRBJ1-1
CASRYRGRPGMGTEAFF
TGTGCCAGTAGGTACAGGGGGCGCCCCGGTATGGGCACTGAAGCTTTCTTT
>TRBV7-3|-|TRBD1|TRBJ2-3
CASSSQGARADTQYF
TGTGCCAGCAGCTCCCAGGGGGCGCGGGCAGATACGCAGTATTTT
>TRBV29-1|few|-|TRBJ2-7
CSVGRGADSYEQYF
TGCAGCGTTGGTCGGGGGGCCGACTCCTACGAGCAGTACTTC
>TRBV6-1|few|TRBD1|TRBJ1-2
CASRGTGGFGYTF
TGTGCCAGCAGGGGTACAGGGGGCTTTGGCTACACCTTC
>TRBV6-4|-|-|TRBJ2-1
CASSDSGGTSNEQFF
TGTGCCAGCAGTGACTCGGGTGGGACCAGCAATGAGCAGTTCTTC
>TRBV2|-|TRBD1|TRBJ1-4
CASSEAPGGRGKLFF
TGTGCCAGCAGTGAAGCGCCAGGGGGCCGGGGAAAACTGTTTTTT
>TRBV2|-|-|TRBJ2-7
CASEFEQTYEQYF
TGTGCCAGCGAGTTTGAACAGACCTACGAGCAGTACTTC
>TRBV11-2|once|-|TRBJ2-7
CASRSTQTYEQYF
TGTGCCAGCAGGAGTACACAGACCTACGAGCAGTACTTC